Sequencing of this TCR beta chain was carried out in a study of a mutant IDH1 vaccine in newly diagnosed glioma. Study details: Sex among treated patients split about 62% male, around 40% female; mean age was roughly 40 years. Earlier care involved radiotherapy, temozolomide, or both, and the majority received both. Study-wide results and limits: Evidence of vaccine-induced immune responses was documented in about 93% of patients.

CDR3 length: 14 residues. The junction had 6 bases not matched to a gene; V was cut back by 2 bases and J by 6 bases. Looked up from germline, CDR1 is MNHNY and CDR2 is SVGAGI (reference sequence). In regard to this clone: Its antigen is still unknown.

Time point described: week 47, end of study. Doses of 300 ug of mutant IDH1 20-mer peptide were given with topical imiquimod. TCRdb's table, derived via immunoSEQ multiplex PCR, lists solely in-frame clones and lacks some. The table includes 30,000 or so clones, about 80% detected once. The sequence was obtained from a man aged 25-45 years with glioma. The chain has TRBV6-6 and TRBJ1-1; 7 nucleotides agree with TRBD1. The material was PBMCs, obtained from a glioma patient whose treatment included an IDH1 peptide vaccine. In DNA form, the CDR3 reads TGTGCCAGCAGTTACGATAGGGGACAGTCTGAAGCTTTCTTT. It codes for CASSYDRGQSEAFF.